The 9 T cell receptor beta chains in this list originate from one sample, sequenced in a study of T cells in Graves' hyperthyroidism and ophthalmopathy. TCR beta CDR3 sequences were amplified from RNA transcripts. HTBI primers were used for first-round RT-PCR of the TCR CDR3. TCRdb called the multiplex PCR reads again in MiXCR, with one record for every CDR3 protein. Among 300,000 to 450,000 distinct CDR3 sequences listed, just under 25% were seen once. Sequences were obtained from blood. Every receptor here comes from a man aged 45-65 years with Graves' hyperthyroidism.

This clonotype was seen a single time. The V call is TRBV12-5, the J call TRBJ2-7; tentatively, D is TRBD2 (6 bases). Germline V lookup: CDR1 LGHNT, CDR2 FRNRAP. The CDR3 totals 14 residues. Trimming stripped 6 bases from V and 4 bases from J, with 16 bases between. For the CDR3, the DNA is TGTGCTAGTGGCCCCAGTCTAGCGCAATACGAGCAGTACTTC. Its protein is CASGPSLAQYEQYF.

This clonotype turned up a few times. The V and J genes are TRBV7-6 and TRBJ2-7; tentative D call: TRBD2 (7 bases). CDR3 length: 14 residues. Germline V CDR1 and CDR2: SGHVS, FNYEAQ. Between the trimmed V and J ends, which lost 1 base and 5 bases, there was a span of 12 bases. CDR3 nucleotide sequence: TGTGCCAGCAGCTTAGGGGGGGGGCGAAACGAGCAGTACTTC. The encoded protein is CASSLGGGRNEQYF.

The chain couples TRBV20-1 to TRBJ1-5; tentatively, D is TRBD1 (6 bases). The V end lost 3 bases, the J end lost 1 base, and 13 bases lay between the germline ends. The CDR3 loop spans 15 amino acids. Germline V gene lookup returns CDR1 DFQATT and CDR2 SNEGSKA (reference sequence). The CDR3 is CSARGQGSSNQPQHF. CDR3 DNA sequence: TGCAGTGCTAGGGGTCAGGGGAGCAGCAATCAGCCCCAGCATTTT.

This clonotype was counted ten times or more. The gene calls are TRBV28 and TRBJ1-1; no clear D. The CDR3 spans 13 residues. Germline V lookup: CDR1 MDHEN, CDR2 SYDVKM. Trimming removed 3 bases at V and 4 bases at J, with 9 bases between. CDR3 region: CASSFFVGTEAFF. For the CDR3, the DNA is TGTGCCAGCAGTTTTTTTGTGGGCACTGAAGCTTTCTTT.

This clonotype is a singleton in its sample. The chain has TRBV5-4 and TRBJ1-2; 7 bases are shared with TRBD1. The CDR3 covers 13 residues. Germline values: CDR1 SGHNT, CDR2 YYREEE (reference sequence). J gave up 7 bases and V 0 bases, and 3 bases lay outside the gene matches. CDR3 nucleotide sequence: TGTGCCAGCAGCTTGGGGCGACAGGGTGGCTACACCTTC. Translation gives CASSLGRQGGYTF.

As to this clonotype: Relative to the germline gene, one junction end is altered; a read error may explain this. CDR3 sequence (DNA): TGCGCCAGCAGCTGGGACAGGGGTGACAATGAGCGGTTCTTC. This translates into CASSWDRGDNERFF. The chain recombines TRBV5-1 with TRBJ2-1, with TRBD1 matching 10 bases. Germline CDR1 is SGHRS and CDR2 is YFSETQ. This CDR3 is built from 14 residues.

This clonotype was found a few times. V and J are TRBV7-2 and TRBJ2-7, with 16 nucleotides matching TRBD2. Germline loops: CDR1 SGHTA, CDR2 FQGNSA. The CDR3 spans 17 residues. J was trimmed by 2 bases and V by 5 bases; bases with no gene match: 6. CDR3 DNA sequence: TGTGCCAGCAGCCTACTGGGACTAGCGGGAGGGGCCTACGAGCAGTACTTC. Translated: CASSLLGLAGGAYEQYF. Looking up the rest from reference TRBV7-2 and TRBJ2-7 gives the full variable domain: GAGVSQSPSNKVTEKGKDVELRCDPISGHTALYWYRQSLGQGLEFLIYFQGNSAPDKSGLPSDRFSAERTGGSVSTLTIQRTQQEDSAVYLCASSLLGLAGGAYEQYFGPGTRLTVT.

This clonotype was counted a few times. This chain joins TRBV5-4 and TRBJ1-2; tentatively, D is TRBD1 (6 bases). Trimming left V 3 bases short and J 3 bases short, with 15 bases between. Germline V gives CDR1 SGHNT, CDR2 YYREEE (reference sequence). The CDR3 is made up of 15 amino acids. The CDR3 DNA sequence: TGTGCCAGCAGCTCATGGGGGGCAGGGGACTATGGCTACACCTTC. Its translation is CASSSWGAGDYGYTF.

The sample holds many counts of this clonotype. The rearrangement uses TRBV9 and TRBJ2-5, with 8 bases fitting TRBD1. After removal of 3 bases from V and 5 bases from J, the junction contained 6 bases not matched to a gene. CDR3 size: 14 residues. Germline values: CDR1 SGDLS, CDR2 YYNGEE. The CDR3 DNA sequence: TGTGCCAGCAGCGAACAGGGGGTTGGGGAGACCCAGTACTTC. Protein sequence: CASSEQGVGETQYF.